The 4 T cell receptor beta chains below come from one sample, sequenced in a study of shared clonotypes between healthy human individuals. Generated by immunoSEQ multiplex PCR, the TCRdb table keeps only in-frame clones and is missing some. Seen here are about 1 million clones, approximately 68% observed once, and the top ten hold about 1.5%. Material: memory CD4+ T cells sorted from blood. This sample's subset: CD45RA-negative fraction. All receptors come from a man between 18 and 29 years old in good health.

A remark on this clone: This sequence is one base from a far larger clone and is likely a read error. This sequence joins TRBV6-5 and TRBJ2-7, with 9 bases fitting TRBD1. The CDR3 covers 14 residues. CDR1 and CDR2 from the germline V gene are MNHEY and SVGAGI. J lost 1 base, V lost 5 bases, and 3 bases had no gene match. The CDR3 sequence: CASSPGTGSYEQYF. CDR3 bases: TGTGCCAGCAGTCCCGGGACAGGGTCCTACGAGCAGTACTTC.

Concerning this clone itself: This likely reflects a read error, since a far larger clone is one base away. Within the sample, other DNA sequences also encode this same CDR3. CDR3 sequence: CASSFSQDRAYTGELFF. CDR3 bases: TGTGCCAGCAGCTTCTCTCAGGACAGAGCTTACACCGGGGAGCTGTTTTTT. The chain links TRBV7-2 to TRBJ2-2; D is perhaps TRBD1 (6 bases). CDR3 length equals 17 residues. The germline gives CDR1 SGHTA, CDR2 FQGNSA. V dropped 3 bases and J dropped 3 bases, with 17 bases sitting between them.

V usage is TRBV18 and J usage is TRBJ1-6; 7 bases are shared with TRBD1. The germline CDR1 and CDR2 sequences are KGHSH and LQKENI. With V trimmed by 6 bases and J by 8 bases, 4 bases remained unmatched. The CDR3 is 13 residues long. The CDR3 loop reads CASSTGMDSPLHF. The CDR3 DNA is TGTGCCAGCTCGACAGGGATGGATTCACCCCTCCACTTT.

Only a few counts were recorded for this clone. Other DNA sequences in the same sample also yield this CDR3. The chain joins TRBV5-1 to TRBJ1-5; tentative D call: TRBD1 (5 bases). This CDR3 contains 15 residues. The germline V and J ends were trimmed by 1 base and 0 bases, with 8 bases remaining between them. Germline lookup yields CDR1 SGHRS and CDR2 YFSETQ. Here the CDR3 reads CASSLLGDSNQPQHF. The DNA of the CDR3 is TGCGCCAGCAGCTTGTTGGGGGATAGCAATCAGCCCCAGCATTTT.